The rows below give T cell receptor beta chains drawn from one sample of a study of blood T cell repertoires in COVID-19. Profiled with immunoSEQ multiplex PCR; TCRdb holds only in-frame clones, not every one. The sample contains about 440,000 clones, around 89% of which appear only once. The sample was peripheral blood. These receptors all stem from a woman aged 30 to 39 with acute or convalescent COVID-19. Both conserved end residues are part of each CDR3. Fields, in order: D gene, clone size, J gene, V gene, CDR3 length, CDR3 protein, CDR3 DNA. The D gene is left open where the match is weak. Rows give clone size only sometimes, using once, few, many, or a class for an expanded clone.

NA NA TRBJ1-2 TRBV7-2 14 CASSFYRVGDGYTF TGTGCCAGCAGCTTTTACAGGGTTGGAGATGGCTACACCTTC
NA once TRBJ2-7 TRBV3-1/TRBV3-2 15 CASSPSWRGSYEQYF TGTGCCAGCAGCCCCTCATGGAGGGGATCCTACGAGCAGTACTTC
NA NA TRBJ2-7 TRBV6-5 15 CASSYSTAGSYEQYF TGTGCCAGCAGTTACTCGACTGCTGGGTCCTACGAGCAGTACTTC
TRBD2 NA TRBJ2-1 TRBV5-5 15 CASSFLAGANNEQFF TGTGCCAGCAGCTTTCTAGCGGGGGCGAACAATGAGCAGTTCTTC
NA NA TRBJ2-3 TRBV11-3 14 CASSLSGTSDTQYF TGTGCCAGCAGCTTAAGCGGGACAAGCGATACGCAGTATTTT
NA NA TRBJ2-1 TRBV27 14 CASSLRGSYNEQFF TGTGCCAGCAGTTTAAGGGGGTCCTACAATGAGCAGTTCTTC
NA NA TRBJ1-6 TRBV11-2 15 CASSRGVGQDSPLHF TGTGCCAGCAGTCGGGGGGTAGGGCAAGATTCACCCCTCCACTTT
TRBD2 NA TRBJ2-7 TRBV7-3 15 CASSPSTSGFYEQYF TGTGCCAGCAGCCCGTCGACTAGCGGGTTCTACGAGCAGTACTTC
NA NA TRBJ2-2 TRBV13 15 CASSFSRRPPGELFF TGTGCCAGCAGCTTTAGCAGGAGGCCCCCCGGGGAGCTGTTTTTT
NA NA TRBJ2-3 TRBV12-5 15 CASGLEWAPADTQYF TGTGCTAGTGGGTTGGAGTGGGCGCCAGCAGATACGCAGTATTTT
TRBD1 NA TRBJ1-4 TRBV28 15 CASKKDGTGGEKLFF TGTGCCAGCAAAAAAGATGGGACAGGAGGGGAAAAACTGTTTTTT
NA NA TRBJ2-3 TRBV20-1 11 CSALPTDTQYF TGCAGTGCTCTCCCCACAGATACGCAGTATTTT
TRBD1 NA TRBJ1-3 TRBV9 18 CASSVDGRGRESGNTIYF TGTGCCAGCAGCGTAGATGGCAGGGGGCGCGAGTCTGGAAACACCATATATTTT
NA once TRBJ1-3 TRBV3-1/TRBV3-2 16 CASSQRVQVTGNTIYF TGTGCCAGCAGCCAACGAGTTCAGGTTACTGGAAACACCATATATTTT
NA NA TRBJ2-6 TRBV19 15 CASSIGETGANVLTF TGTGCCAGTAGTATCGGTGAGACTGGGGCCAACGTCCTGACTTTC
NA NA TRBJ2-1 TRBV14 16 CASSQVSGLRYNEQFF TGTGCCAGCAGCCAAGTTTCCGGACTCAGATACAATGAGCAGTTCTTC
NA NA TRBJ1-3 TRBV6-2/TRBV6-3 15 CASSRDTGSGNTIYF TGTGCCAGCAGCCGGGACACGGGATCTGGAAACACCATATATTTT
TRBD1 once TRBJ1-2 TRBV18 15 CASSLPGQGRRGYTF TGTGCCAGCTCACTCCCGGGACAGGGGCGGCGAGGCTACACCTTC
TRBD1 NA TRBJ1-1 TRBV6-5 13 CASTRDRGTEAFF TGTGCCAGCACCCGAGACAGGGGGACTGAAGCTTTCTTT
NA NA TRBJ2-7 TRBV12-3/TRBV12-4 12 CASSSGQLEQYF TGTGCCAGCAGTTCGGGACAACTCGAGCAGTACTTC
NA many TRBJ2-3 TRBV20-1 17 CSASTSYAERRTDTQYF TGCAGTGCTAGTACCTCTTATGCTGAGCGCCGCACAGATACGCAGTATTTT
TRBD2 NA TRBJ2-7 TRBV19 14 CASSIDLAGNEQYF TGTGCCAGTAGTATAGATCTAGCGGGGAACGAGCAGTACTTC
NA NA TRBJ1-6 TRBV27 16 CASSLSPTVGNSPLHF TGTGCCAGCAGTTTATCGCCGACAGTTGGTAATTCACCCCTCCACTTT
NA NA TRBJ2-2 TRBV19 16 CASSILGSANTGELFF TGTGCCAGTAGTATCCTTGGCTCCGCGAACACCGGGGAGCTGTTTTTT
TRBD2 NA TRBJ2-7 TRBV6-6 13 CARLGGMFYEQYF TGTGCCAGGTTGGGGGGGATGTTCTACGAGCAGTACTTC
TRBD1 once TRBJ1-1 TRBV4-1 15 CVSSQNQGGGTEAFF TGCGTCAGCAGCCAGAACCAGGGGGGCGGCACTGAAGCTTTCTTT
NA NA TRBJ1-1 TRBV5-1 14 CASTEQEGRTEAFF TGCGCCAGCACCGAACAGGAGGGCCGCACTGAAGCTTTCTTT
TRBD1 once TRBJ2-3 TRBV19 15 CASSRTGGNTDTQYF TGTGCCAGTAGTAGGACAGGGGGGAACACAGATACGCAGTATTTT
NA NA TRBJ1-1 TRBV4-1 11 CASSQDSTAFF TGCGCCAGCAGCCAAGACTCTACAGCTTTCTTT